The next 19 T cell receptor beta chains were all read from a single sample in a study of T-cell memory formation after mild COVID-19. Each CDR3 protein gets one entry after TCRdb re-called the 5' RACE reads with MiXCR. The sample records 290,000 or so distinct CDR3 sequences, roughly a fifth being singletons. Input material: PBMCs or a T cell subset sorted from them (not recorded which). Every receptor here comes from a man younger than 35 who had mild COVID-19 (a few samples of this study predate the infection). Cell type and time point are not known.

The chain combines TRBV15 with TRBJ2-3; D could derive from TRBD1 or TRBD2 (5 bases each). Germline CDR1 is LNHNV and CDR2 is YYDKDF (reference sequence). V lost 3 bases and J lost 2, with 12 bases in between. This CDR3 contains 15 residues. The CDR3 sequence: CATSRGDSPTDTQYF. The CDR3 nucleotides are TGTGCCACCAGCAGGGGAGACAGTCCCACAGATACGCAGTATTTT. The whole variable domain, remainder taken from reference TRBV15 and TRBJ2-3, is DAMVIQNPRYQVTQFGKPVTLSCSQTLNHNVMYWYQQKSSQAPKLLFHYYDKDFNNEADTPDNFQSRRPNTSFCFLDIRSPGLGDTAMYLCATSRGDSPTDTQYFGPGTRLTVL.

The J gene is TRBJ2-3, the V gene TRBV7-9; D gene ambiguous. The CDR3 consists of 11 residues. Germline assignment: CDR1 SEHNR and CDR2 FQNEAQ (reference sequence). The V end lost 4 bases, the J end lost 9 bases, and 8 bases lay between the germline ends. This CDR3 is CASSYGRTQYF. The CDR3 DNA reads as TGTGCCAGCAGCTATGGGCGAACGCAGTATTTT. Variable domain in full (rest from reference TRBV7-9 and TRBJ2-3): DTGVSQNPRHKITKRGQNVTFRCDPISEHNRLYWYRQTLGQGPEFLTYFQNEAQLEKSRLLSDRFSAERPKGSFSTLEIQRTEQGDSAMYLCASSYGRTQYFGPGTRLTVL.

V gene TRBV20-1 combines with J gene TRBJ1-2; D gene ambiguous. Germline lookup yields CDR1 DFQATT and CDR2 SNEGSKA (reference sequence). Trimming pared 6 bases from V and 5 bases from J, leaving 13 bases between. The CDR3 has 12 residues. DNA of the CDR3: TGCAGTGCCCCGTTGGGTTATTATGGCTACACCTTC. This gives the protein CSAPLGYYGYTF.

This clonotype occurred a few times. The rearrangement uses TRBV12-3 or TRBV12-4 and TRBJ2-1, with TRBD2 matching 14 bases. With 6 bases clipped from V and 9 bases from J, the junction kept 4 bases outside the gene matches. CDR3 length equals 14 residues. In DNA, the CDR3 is TGTGCCAGCAGCGGGACTAGCGGGGGAGGTGAGCAGTTCTTC. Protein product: CASSGTSGGGEQFF.

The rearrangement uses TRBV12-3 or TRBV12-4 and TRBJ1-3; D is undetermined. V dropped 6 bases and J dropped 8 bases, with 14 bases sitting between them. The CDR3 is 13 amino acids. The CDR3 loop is CASSPGGFDTIYF. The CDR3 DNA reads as TGTGCCAGCAGCCCGGGAGGTTTTGACACCATATATTTT.

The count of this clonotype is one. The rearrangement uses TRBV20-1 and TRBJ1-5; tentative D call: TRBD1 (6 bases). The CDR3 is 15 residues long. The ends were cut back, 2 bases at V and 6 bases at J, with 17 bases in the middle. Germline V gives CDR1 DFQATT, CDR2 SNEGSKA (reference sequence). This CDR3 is CSARLTGQSGQPQHF. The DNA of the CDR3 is TGCAGTGCTAGATTGACAGGCCAAAGCGGTCAGCCCCAGCATTTT.

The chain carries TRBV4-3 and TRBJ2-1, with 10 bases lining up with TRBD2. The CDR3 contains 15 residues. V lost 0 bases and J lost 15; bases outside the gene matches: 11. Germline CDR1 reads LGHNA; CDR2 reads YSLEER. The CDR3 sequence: CASSQDLAGALIMFF. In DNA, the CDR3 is TGCGCCAGCAGCCAAGATCTAGCGGGGGCCCTAATAATGTTCTTC.

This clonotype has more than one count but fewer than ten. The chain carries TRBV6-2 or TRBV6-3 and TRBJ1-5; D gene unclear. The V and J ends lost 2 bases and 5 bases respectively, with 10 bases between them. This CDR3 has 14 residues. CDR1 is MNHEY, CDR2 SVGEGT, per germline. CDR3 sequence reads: CASSYTPTDQPQHF. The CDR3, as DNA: TGTGCCAGCAGTTACACCCCCACCGATCAGCCCCAGCATTTT.

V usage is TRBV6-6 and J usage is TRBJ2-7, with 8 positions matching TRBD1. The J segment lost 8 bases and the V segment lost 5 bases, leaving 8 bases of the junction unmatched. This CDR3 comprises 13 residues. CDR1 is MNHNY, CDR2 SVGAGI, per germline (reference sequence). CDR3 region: CASSTTTGDQQYF. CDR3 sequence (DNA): TGTGCCAGCAGTACCACGACAGGGGACCAGCAGTACTTC.

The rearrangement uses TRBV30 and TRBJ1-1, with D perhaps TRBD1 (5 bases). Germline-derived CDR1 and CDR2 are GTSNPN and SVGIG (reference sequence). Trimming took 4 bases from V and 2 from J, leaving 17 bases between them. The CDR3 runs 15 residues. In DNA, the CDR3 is TGTGCCTGGACCGTGGGGGGGAGCGGTAACACTGAAGCTTTCTTT. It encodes CAWTVGGSGNTEAFF. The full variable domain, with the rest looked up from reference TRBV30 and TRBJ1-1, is SQTIHQWPATLVQPVGSPLSLECTVEGTSNPNLYWYRQAAGRGLQLLFYSVGIGQISSEVPQNLSASRPQDRQFILSSKKLLLSDSGFYLCAWTVGGSGNTEAFFGQGTRLTVV.

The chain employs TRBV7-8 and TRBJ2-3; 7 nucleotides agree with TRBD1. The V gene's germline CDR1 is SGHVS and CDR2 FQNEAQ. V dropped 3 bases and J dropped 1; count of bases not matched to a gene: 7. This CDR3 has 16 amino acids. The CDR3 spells CASSFRTGTGTDTQYF. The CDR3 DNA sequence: TGTGCCAGCAGCTTTCGAACCGGGACAGGCACAGATACGCAGTATTTT.

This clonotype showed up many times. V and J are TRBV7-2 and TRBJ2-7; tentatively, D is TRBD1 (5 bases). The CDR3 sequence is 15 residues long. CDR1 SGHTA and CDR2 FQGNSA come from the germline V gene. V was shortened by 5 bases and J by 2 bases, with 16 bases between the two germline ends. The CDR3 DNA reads TGTGCCAGCAGCCTAAAATGGGGCACAACCTACGAGCAGTACTTC. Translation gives CASSLKWGTTYEQYF.

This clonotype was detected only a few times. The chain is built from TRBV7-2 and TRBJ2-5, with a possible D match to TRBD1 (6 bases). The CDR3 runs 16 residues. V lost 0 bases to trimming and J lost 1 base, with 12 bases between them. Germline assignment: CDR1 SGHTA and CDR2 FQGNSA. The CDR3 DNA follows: TGTGCCAGCAGCTTAGCATATCAGGGGCCCCAAGAGACCCAGTACTTC. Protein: CASSLAYQGPQETQYF.

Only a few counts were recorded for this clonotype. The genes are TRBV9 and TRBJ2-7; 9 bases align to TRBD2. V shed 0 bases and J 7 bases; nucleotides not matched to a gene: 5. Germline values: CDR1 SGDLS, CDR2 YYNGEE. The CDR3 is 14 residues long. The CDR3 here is CASSVGGGAEEQYF. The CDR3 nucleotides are TGTGCCAGCAGCGTAGGCGGGGGGGCCGAGGAGCAGTACTTC. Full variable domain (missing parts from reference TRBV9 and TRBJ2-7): DSGVTQTPKHLITATGQRVTLRCSPRSGDLSVYWYQQSLDQGLQFLIQYYNGEERAKGNILERFSAQQFPDLHSELNLSSLELGDSALYFCASSVGGGAEEQYFGPGTRLTVT.

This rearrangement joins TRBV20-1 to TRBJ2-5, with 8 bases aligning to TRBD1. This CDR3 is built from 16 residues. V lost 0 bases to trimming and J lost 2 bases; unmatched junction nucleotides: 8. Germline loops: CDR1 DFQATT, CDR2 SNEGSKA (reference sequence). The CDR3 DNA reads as TGCAGTGCTAGAGACCTGGACAGGGAGGAGCAAGAGACCCAGTACTTC. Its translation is CSARDLDREEQETQYF.

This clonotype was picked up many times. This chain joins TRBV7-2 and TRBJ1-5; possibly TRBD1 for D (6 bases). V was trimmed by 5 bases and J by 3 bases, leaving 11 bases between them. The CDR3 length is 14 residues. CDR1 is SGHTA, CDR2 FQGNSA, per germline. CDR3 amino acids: CASSPRGSNQPQHF. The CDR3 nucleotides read TGTGCCAGCAGCCCCAGGGGATCCAATCAGCCCCAGCATTTT.

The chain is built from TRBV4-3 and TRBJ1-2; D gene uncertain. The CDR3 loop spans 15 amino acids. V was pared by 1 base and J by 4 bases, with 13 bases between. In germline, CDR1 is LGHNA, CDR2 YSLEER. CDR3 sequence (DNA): TGCGCCAGCAGCCAAGTCGGAGGGTTGAGCTATGGCTACACCTTC. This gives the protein CASSQVGGLSYGYTF.

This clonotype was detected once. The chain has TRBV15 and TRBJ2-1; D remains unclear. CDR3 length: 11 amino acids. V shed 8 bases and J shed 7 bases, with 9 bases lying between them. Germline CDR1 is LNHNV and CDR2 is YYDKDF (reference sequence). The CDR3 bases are TGTGCCACCGGTTACGGGAATGAGCAGTTCTTC. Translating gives CATGYGNEQFF.

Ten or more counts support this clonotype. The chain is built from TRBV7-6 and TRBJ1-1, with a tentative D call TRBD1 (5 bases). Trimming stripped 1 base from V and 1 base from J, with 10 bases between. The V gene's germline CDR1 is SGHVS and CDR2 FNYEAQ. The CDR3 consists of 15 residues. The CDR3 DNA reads TGTGCCAGCAGCTTAGTACCTGGACAGAACACTGAAGCTTTCTTT. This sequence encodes CASSLVPGQNTEAFF.